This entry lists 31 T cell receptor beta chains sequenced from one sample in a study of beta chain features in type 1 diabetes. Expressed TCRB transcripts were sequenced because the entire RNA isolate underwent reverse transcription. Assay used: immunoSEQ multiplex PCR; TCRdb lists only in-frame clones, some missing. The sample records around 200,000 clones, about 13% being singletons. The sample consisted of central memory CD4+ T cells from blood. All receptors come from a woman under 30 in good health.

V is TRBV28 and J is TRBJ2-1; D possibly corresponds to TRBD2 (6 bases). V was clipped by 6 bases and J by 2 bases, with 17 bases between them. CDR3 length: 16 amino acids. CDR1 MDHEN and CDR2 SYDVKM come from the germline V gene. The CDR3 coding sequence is TGTGCCAGCAGCCTTCTGGGGACTCCACCCTACAATGAGCAGTTCTTC. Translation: CASSLLGTPPYNEQFF.

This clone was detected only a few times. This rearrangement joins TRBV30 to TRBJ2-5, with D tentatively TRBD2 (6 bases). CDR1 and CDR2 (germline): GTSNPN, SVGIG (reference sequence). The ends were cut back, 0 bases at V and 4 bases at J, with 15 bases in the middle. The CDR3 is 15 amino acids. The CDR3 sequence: CAWSVPSLARETQYF. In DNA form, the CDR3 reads TGTGCCTGGAGTGTACCATCGCTAGCGCGAGAGACCCAGTACTTC. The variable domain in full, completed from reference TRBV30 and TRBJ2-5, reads SQTIHQWPATLVQPVGSPLSLECTVEGTSNPNLYWYRQAAGRGLQLLFYSVGIGQISSEVPQNLSASRPQDRQFILSSKKLLLSDSGFYLCAWSVPSLARETQYFGPGTRLLVL.

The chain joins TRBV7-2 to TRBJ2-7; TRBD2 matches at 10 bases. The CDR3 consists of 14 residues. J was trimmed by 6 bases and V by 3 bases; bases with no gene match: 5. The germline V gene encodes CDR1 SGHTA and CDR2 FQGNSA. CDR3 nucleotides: TGTGCCAGCAGCTTCGGCCTAGCGGGAGTCGAGCAGTACTTC. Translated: CASSFGLAGVEQYF.

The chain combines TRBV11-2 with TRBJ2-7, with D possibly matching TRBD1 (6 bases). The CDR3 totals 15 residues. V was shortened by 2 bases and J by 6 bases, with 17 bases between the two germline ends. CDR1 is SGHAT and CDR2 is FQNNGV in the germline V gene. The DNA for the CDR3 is TGTGCCAGCAGCTTACTTCACCAAGGGGGTACCGAGCAGTACTTC. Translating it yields CASSLLHQGGTEQYF.

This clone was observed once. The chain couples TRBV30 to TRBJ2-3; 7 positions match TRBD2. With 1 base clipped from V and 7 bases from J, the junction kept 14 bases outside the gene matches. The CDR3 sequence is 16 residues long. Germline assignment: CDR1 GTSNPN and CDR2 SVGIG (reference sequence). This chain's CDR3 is CAWSAAKGGGTNTQYF. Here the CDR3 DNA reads TGTGCCTGGAGTGCCGCCAAAGGTGGCGGGACTAATACGCAGTATTTT.

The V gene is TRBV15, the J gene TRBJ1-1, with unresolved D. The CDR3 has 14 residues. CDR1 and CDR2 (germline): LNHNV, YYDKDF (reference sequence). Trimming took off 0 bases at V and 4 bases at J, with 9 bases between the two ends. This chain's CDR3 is CATSRDQASTEAFF. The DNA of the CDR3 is TGTGCCACCAGCAGAGATCAAGCGAGCACTGAAGCTTTCTTT.

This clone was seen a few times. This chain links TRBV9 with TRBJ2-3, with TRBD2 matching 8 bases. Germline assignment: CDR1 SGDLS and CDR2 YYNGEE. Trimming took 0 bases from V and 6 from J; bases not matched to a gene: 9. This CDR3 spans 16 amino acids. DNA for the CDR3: TGTGCCAGCAGCGTAGGGTGGGGGACTAGGTCGGATACGCAGTATTTT. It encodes CASSVGWGTRSDTQYF.

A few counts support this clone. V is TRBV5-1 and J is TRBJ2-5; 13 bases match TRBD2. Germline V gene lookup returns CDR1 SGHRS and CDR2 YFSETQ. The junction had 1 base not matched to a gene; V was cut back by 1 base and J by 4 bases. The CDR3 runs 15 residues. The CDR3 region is CASSLTSGRGETQYF. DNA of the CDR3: TGCGCCAGCAGCTTGACTAGCGGGAGGGGAGAGACCCAGTACTTC.

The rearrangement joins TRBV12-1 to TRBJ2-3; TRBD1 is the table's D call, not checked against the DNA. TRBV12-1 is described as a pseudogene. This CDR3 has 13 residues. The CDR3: CASSWTGIDTQYF. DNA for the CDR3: TGTGCCAGCAGCTGGACAGGGATAGATACGCAGTATTTT.

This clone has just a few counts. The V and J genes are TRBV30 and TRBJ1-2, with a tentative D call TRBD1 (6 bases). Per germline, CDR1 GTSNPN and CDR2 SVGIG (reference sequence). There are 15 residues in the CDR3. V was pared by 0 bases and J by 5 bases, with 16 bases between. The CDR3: CAWSVLGGGGYGYTF. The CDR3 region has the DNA TGTGCCTGGAGTGTTTTGGGGGGGGGCGGATATGGCTACACCTTC.

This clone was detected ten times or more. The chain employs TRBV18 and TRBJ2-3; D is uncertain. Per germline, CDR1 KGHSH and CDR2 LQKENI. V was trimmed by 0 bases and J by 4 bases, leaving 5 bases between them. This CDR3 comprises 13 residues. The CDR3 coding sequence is TGTGCCAGCTCACCACCGAGCCCAGATACGCAGTATTTT. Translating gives CASSPPSPDTQYF.

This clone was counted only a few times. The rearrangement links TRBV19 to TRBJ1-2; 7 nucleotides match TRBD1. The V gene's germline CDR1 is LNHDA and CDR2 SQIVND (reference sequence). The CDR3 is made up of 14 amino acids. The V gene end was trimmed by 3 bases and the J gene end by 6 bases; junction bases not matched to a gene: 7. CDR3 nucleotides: TGTGCCAGTAGTATCGGACAGGCCTGGGATGGCTACACCTTC. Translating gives CASSIGQAWDGYTF.

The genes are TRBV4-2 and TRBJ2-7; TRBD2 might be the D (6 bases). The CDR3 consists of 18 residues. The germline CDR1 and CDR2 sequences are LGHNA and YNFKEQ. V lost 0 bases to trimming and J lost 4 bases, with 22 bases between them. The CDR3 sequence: CASSQEADSRAGWYEQYF. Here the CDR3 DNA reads TGTGCCAGCAGCCAAGAGGCAGACTCGAGGGCGGGGTGGTACGAGCAGTACTTC.

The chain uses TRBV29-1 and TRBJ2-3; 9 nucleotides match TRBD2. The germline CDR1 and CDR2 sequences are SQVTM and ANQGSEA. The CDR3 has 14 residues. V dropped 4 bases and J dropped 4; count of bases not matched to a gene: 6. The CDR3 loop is CSVVPSGTPDTQYF. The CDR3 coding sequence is TGCAGCGTTGTCCCTAGCGGGACACCAGATACGCAGTATTTT.

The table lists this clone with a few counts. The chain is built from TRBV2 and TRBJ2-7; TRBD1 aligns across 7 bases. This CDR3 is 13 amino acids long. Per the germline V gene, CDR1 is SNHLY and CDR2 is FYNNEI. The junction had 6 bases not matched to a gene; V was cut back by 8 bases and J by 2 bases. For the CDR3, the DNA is TGTGCCAGCGTGAGGGACAGAGCCTACGAGCAGTACTTC. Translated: CASVRDRAYEQYF.

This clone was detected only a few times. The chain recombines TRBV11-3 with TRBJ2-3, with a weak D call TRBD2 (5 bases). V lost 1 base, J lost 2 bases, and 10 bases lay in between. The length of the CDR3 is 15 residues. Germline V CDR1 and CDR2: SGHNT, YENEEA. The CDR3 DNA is TGTGCCAGCAGCTTAGTAGGACTTACCACAGATACGCAGTATTTT. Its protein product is CASSLVGLTTDTQYF.

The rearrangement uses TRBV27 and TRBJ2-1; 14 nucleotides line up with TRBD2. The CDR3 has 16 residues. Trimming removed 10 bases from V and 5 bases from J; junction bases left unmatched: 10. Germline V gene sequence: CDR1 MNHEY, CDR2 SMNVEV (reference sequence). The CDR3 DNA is TGTGCCATGACATTAGGGACTAGCGGGAGCAACAATGAGCAGTTCTTC. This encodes CAMTLGTSGSNNEQFF.

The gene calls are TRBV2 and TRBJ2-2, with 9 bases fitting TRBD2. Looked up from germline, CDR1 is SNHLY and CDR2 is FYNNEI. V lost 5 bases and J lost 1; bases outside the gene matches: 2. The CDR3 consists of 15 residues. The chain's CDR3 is CASSSLAGNTGELFF. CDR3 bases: TGTGCCAGCAGTTCACTAGCGGGGAACACCGGGGAGCTGTTTTTT. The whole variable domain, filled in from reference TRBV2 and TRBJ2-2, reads EPEVTQTPSHQVTQMGQEVILRCVPISNHLYFYWYRQILGQKVEFLVSFYNNEISEKSEIFDDQFSVERPDGSNFTLKIRSTKLEDSAMYFCASSSLAGNTGELFFGEGSRLTVL.

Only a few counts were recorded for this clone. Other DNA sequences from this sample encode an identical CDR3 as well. The CDR3 DNA reads TGCGCCAGCAGCTTGCTAGCGGGACCCTACAATGAGCAGTTCTTC. Translating gives CASSLLAGPYNEQFF. The rearrangement joins TRBV5-1 to TRBJ2-1; 9 bases fit TRBD2. Looked up from germline, CDR1 is SGHRS and CDR2 is YFSETQ. The V segment lost 1 base and the J segment 2 bases; nucleotides outside the gene matches: 1. This CDR3 region has 15 residues.

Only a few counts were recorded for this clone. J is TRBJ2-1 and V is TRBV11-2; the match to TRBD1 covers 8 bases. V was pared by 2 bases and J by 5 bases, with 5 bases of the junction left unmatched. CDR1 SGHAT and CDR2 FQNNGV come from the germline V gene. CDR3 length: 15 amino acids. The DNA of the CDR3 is TGTGCCAGCAGCTTAAAGGGGACAGGCCACAATGAGCAGTTCTTC. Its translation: CASSLKGTGHNEQFF. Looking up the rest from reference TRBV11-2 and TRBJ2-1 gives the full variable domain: EAGVAQSPRYKIIEKRQSVAFWCNPISGHATLYWYQQILGQGPKLLIQFQNNGVVDDSQLPKDRFSAERLKGVDSTLKIQPAKLEDSAVYLCASSLKGTGHNEQFFGPGTRLTVL.

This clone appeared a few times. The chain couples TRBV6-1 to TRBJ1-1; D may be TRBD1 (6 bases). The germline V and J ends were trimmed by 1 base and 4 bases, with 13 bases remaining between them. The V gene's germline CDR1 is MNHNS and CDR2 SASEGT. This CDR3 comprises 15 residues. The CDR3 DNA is TGTGCCAGCAGTGAAGGGGGGGGGCGGCTCACTGAAGCTTTCTTT. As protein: CASSEGGGRLTEAFF.

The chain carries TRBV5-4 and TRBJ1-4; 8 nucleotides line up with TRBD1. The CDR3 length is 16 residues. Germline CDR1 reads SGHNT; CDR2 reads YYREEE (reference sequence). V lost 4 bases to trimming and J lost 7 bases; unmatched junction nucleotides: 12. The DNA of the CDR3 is TGTGCCAGCAGCCCGGGGAAGGACAGGGAGAGTGAAAAACTGTTTTTT. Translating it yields CASSPGKDRESEKLFF.

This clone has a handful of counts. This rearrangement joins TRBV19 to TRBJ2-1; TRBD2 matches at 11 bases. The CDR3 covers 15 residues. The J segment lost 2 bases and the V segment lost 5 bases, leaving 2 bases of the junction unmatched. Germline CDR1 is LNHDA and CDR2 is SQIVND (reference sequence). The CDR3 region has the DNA TGTGCCAGTAGTTCGACTAGCGGGACCTACAATGAGCAGTTCTTC. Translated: CASSSTSGTYNEQFF.

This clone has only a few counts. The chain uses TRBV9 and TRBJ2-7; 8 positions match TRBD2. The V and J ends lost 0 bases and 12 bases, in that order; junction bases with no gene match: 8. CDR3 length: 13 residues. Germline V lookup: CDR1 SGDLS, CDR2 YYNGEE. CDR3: CASSVVTAGDLYF. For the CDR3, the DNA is TGTGCCAGCAGCGTAGTCACAGCGGGAGACCTGTACTTC.

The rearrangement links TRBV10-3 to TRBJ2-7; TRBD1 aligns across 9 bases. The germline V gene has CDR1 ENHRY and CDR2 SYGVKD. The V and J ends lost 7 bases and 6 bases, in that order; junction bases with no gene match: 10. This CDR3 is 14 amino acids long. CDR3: CAITQALDRGEQYF. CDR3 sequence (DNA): TGTGCCATCACCCAGGCCCTGGACAGGGGCGAGCAGTACTTC.

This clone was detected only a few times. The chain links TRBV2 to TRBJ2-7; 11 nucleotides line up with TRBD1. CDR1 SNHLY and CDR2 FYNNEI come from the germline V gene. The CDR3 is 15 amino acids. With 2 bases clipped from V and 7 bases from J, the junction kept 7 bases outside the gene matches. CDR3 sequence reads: CASSEYRTGGGEQYF. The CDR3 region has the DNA TGTGCCAGCAGTGAATATAGGACAGGGGGCGGTGAGCAGTACTTC.

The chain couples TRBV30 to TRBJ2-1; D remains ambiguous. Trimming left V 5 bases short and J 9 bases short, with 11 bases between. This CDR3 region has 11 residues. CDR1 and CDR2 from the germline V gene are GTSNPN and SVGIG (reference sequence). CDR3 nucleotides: TGTGCCTGGGACGAGGAGATTGAGCAGTTCTTC. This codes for CAWDEEIEQFF.

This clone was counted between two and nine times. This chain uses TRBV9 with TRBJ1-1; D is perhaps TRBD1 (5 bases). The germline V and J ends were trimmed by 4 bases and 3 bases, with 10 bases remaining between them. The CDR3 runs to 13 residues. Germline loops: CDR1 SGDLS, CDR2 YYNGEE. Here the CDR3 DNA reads TGTGCCAGCAGCCAGCAGGGTTACACTGAAGCTTTCTTT. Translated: CASSQQGYTEAFF.

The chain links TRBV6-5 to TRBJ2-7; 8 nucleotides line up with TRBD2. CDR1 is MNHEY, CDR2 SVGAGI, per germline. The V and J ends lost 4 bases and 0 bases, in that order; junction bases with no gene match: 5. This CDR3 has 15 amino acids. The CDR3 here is CASSFLLAASYEQYF. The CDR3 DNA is TGTGCCAGCAGTTTCTTACTAGCGGCCTCCTACGAGCAGTACTTC.

The CDR3 DNA follows: TGTGCCAGCAGCGTAGCAGCGGGAGCTGCTGAGCAGTTCTTC. Protein product: CASSVAAGAAEQFF. This chain uses TRBV9 with TRBJ2-1, with 8 bases matching TRBD2. The junction had 5 bases not matched to a gene; V was cut back by 0 bases and J by 9 bases. Looked up from germline, CDR1 is SGDLS and CDR2 is YYNGEE. CDR3 length equals 14 residues.

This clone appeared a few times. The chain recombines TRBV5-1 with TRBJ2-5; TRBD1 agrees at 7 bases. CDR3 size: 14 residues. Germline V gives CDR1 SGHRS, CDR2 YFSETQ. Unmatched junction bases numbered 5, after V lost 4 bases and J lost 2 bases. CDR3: CASSRQGRQETQYF. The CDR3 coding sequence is TGCGCCAGCAGCCGACAGGGCAGACAAGAGACCCAGTACTTC. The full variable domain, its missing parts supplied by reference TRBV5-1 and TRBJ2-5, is KAGVTQTPRYLIKTRGQQVTLSCSPISGHRSVSWYQQTPGQGLQFLFEYFSETQRNKGNFPGRFSGRQFSNSRSEMNVSTLELGDSALYLCASSRQGRQETQYFGPGTRLLVL.